Shown below are 28 T cell receptor beta chains from a single sample sequenced in a study of blood T cell repertoires in COVID-19. Some clones are missing from TCRdb's copy, which holds only in-frame ones; the method was immunoSEQ multiplex PCR. The sample shows under 150,000 clones, 75% to 90% of them seen only once. Material: peripheral blood. The receptor set was obtained from a human donor in a cohort sampled during active COVID-19.

The chain recombines TRBV19 with TRBJ1-2, with 10 positions matching TRBD1. The V segment lost 8 bases and the J segment 5 bases; nucleotides outside the gene matches: 8. The CDR3 length is 14 residues. Per germline, CDR1 LNHDA and CDR2 SQIVND (reference sequence). Here the CDR3 reads CASAGTGVSYGYTF. CDR3 DNA sequence: TGTGCCAGTGCCGGGACAGGGGTTAGTTATGGCTACACCTTC. Variable domain in full (rest from reference TRBV19 and TRBJ1-2): DGGITQSPKYLFRKEGQNVTLSCEQNLNHDAMYWYRQDPGQGLRLIYYSQIVNDFQKGDIAEGYSVSREKKESFPLTVTSAQKNPTAFYLCASAGTGVSYGYTFGSGTRLTVV.

The rearrangement links TRBV14 to TRBJ1-1; TRBD1 might be the D (5 bases). Trimming shortened V by 7 bases and J by 5 bases, and 11 bases separated the two germline ends. Germline values: CDR1 SGHDN, CDR2 FVKESK. The CDR3 is made up of 12 amino acids. The CDR3 DNA is TGTGCCAGCAAACCGGGGGGGACTGAAGCTTTCTTT. It specifies CASKPGGTEAFF.

V gene TRBV7-2 combines with J gene TRBJ1-3; 10 nucleotides agree with TRBD1. V shed 5 bases and J 6 bases; nucleotides not matched to a gene: 7. From germline, CDR1 is SGHTA and CDR2 FQGNSA. CDR3 length: 15 residues. CDR3 amino acids: CASSRGTGEINTIYF. As DNA, the CDR3 is TGTGCCAGCAGCAGGGGGACAGGGGAGATAAACACCATATATTTT.

CDR3: CSYGGGSQETQYF. DNA of the CDR3: TGCAGCTACGGGGGGGGGTCCCAAGAGACCCAGTACTTC. The chain is built from TRBV29-1 and TRBJ2-5; 8 bases agree with TRBD2. V trimming: 8 bases; J trimming: 1 base; junction bases outside the gene matches: 6. The germline V gene has CDR1 SQVTM and CDR2 ANQGSEA. The CDR3 runs 13 residues.

This chain joins TRBV5-1 and TRBJ2-1, with 13 bases that match TRBD2. The V segment lost 8 bases and the J segment 4 bases; nucleotides outside the gene matches: 6. CDR1 is SGHRS, CDR2 YFSETQ, per germline. The CDR3 runs 15 residues. This CDR3 reads CASTGLAGTYNEQFF. As DNA, the CDR3 is TGCGCCAGTACGGGACTAGCGGGGACTTACAATGAGCAGTTCTTC. Drawing the rest from reference TRBV5-1 and TRBJ2-1, the complete variable domain is KAGVTQTPRYLIKTRGQQVTLSCSPISGHRSVSWYQQTPGQGLQFLFEYFSETQRNKGNFPGRFSGRQFSNSRSEMNVSTLELGDSALYLCASTGLAGTYNEQFFGPGTRLTVL.

CDR3 nucleotides: TGTGCCAGCAGTCGCCTCCCGACAGGATCTTCCTACAATGAGCAGTTCTTC. This translates into CASSRLPTGSSYNEQFF. The gene calls are TRBV27 and TRBJ2-1, with TRBD1 as a possible D gene (6 bases). The CDR3 is made up of 17 amino acids. Germline V CDR1 and CDR2: MNHEY, SMNVEV (reference sequence). Trimming took 5 bases from V and 1 from J, leaving 18 bases between them.

The chain recombines TRBV11-2 with TRBJ1-2; D is uncertain. CDR1 SGHAT and CDR2 FQNNGV come from the germline V gene. This CDR3 comprises 14 residues. Trimming stripped 4 bases from V and 3 bases from J, with 12 bases between. CDR3 coding DNA: TGTGCCAGCAGCTCTTTACCTTCAGACTATGGCTACACCTTC. Translation: CASSSLPSDYGYTF.

The chain has TRBV5-1 and TRBJ2-7; TRBD2 matches 9 bases. The germline V gene has CDR1 SGHRS and CDR2 YFSETQ. With V trimmed by 4 bases and J by 6 bases, 8 bases remained unmatched. The CDR3 loop spans 14 amino acids. DNA for the CDR3: TGCGCCAGCAGCGCGGGGGGGCATGTCGGCGAGCAGTACTTC. This translates into CASSAGGHVGEQYF.

The genes are TRBV15 and TRBJ1-6; TRBD1 matches 10 bases. V lost 5 bases, J lost 9 bases, and 7 bases stayed unmatched. Germline V CDR1 and CDR2: LNHNV, YYDKDF (reference sequence). The CDR3 runs 15 residues. The CDR3 sequence is CATSARDRGGSPLHF. The CDR3 DNA is TGTGCCACCAGCGCCCGGGACAGGGGAGGTTCACCCCTCCACTTT.

The chain employs TRBV7-9 and TRBJ1-1; TRBD1 matches at 9 bases. Germline CDR1 and CDR2: SEHNR and FQNEAQ (reference sequence). This CDR3 region has 15 residues. Unmatched junction bases numbered 5, after V lost 5 bases and J lost 1 base. CDR3 DNA sequence: TGTGCCAGCAGCCCGGGACAGGGACCGAACACTGAAGCTTTCTTT. This codes for CASSPGQGPNTEAFF.

This chain uses TRBV12-5 with TRBJ2-3; the D gene is possibly TRBD2 (6 bases). Trimming cost V 6 bases and J 5 bases, with 6 bases left between them. CDR3 length: 11 amino acids. Per germline, CDR1 LGHNT and CDR2 FRNRAP. CDR3 amino acids: CASGGLDTQYF. The CDR3, as DNA: TGTGCTAGTGGGGGACTAGATACGCAGTATTTT.

This clone was observed a single time. The chain employs TRBV19 and TRBJ1-3; no reliable D call. The CDR3 contains 16 residues. Trimming stripped 4 bases from V and 0 bases from J, with 13 bases between. Germline CDR1 is LNHDA and CDR2 is SQIVND (reference sequence). In DNA form, the CDR3 reads TGTGCCAGTAGTAGGGGTGGACTCCGCTCTGGAAACACCATATATTTT. Translated: CASSRGGLRSGNTIYF.

This rearrangement joins TRBV11-3 to TRBJ2-1; D uncertain. Looked up from germline, CDR1 is SGHNT and CDR2 is YENEEA. The ends were cut back, 1 base at V and 0 bases at J, with 7 bases in the middle. The CDR3 has 15 amino acids. CDR3 protein: CASSLGPSSYNEQFF. The CDR3 DNA reads TGTGCCAGCAGCTTAGGGCCTAGCTCCTACAATGAGCAGTTCTTC.

This clone was observed once. This sequence joins TRBV5-8 and TRBJ1-1; D is uncertain. Germline CDR1 SGHTS, CDR2 YDEGEE. CDR3 length equals 16 residues. The V gene lost 0 bases and the J gene lost 6 bases, with 18 bases spanning the gap. CDR3 DNA: TGTGCCAGCAGCTTGGCCGTGGGCAAAAATACCCCTGAAGCTTTCTTT. Its translation is CASSLAVGKNTPEAFF.

Comments on this clone: This same CDR3 is encoded by further DNA sequences in the sample. The genes are TRBV6-2 or TRBV6-3 and TRBJ2-1; perhaps TRBD2 as D (6 bases). Germline V gene lookup returns CDR1 MNHEY and CDR2 SVGEGT. The CDR3 contains 15 residues. V was trimmed by 4 bases and J by 2 bases, leaving 12 bases between them. The chain's CDR3 is CASSSPGGAYNEQFF. For the CDR3, the DNA is TGTGCCAGCAGTTCTCCCGGGGGAGCCTACAATGAGCAGTTCTTC.

This clone was detected a few times. The V call is TRBV5-1, the J call TRBJ1-2; 7 nucleotides match TRBD1. The length of the CDR3 is 15 residues. CDR1 is SGHRS, CDR2 YFSETQ, per germline. V shed 4 bases and J 4 bases; nucleotides not matched to a gene: 10. CDR3 amino acids: CASSPGWDSLYGYTF. The CDR3 nucleotides read TGCGCCAGCAGCCCCGGGTGGGACAGTCTCTATGGCTACACCTTC.

The chain is built from TRBV7-9 and TRBJ2-2; a weak D match, TRBD1 (6 bases). The CDR3 spans 12 residues. Trimming removed 1 base at V and 12 bases at J, with 9 bases between. The V gene's germline CDR1 is SEHNR and CDR2 FQNEAQ (reference sequence). The CDR3 DNA sequence: TGTGCCAGCAGCTTAGAAACAGGGAAGCTGTTTTTT. Its translation: CASSLETGKLFF.

This clone came up a few times. The chain uses TRBV5-4 and TRBJ1-2; D is possibly TRBD1 (6 bases). This CDR3 is built from 14 residues. Per germline, CDR1 SGHNT and CDR2 YYREEE (reference sequence). Trimming shortened V by 0 bases and J by 3 bases, and 9 bases separated the two germline ends. The CDR3 here is CASSLEGGHYGYTF. The CDR3 bases are TGTGCCAGCAGCTTGGAGGGGGGGCACTATGGCTACACCTTC.

This clone appeared once. This chain links TRBV24-1 with TRBJ2-1; 7 nucleotides agree with TRBD1. The CDR3 has 14 residues. With 4 bases clipped from V and 6 bases from J, the junction kept 5 bases outside the gene matches. Germline CDR1 and CDR2: KGHDR and SFDVKD. The CDR3 bases are TGTGCCACCAGTGACACGACAGGGTTCAATGAGCAGTTCTTC. Amino acid sequence: CATSDTTGFNEQFF.

The V call is TRBV27, the J call TRBJ2-5, with D hard to call. CDR3 length equals 14 residues. From germline, CDR1 is MNHEY and CDR2 SMNVEV (reference sequence). The V gene lost 0 bases and the J gene lost 0 bases, with 5 bases spanning the gap. Here the CDR3 DNA reads TGTGCCAGCAGTTTATCGGCCCACCAAGAGACCCAGTACTTC. Its protein product is CASSLSAHQETQYF.

The genes are TRBV6-4 and TRBJ2-5, with D perhaps TRBD1 (5 bases). Germline-derived CDR1 and CDR2 are MRHNA and SNTAGT. Trimming left V 9 bases short and J 6 bases short, with 14 bases between. CDR3 length equals 12 residues. The CDR3 DNA reads as TGTGCCAGGCGAGCAGGGAAAAAGACCCAGTACTTC. Protein sequence: CARRAGKKTQYF.

This chain uses TRBV7-2 with TRBJ1-5; a possible D gene is TRBD1 (5 bases). V was clipped by 5 bases and J by 3 bases, with 14 bases between them. CDR3 length: 15 residues. CDR1 is SGHTA and CDR2 is FQGNSA in the germline V gene. The CDR3 DNA sequence: TGTGCCAGCAGCCCGGGCCCAGGGCCCAATCAGCCCCAGCATTTT. It is translated as CASSPGPGPNQPQHF.

In this sample, this clone turned up a few times. The CDR3 bases are TGTGCCATCCGGACAGCGGGGGAGACAGATACGCAGTATTTT. Translation: CAIRTAGETDTQYF. The V and J genes are TRBV10-3 and TRBJ2-3; 8 positions agree with TRBD2. Unmatched junction bases numbered 7, after V lost 8 bases and J lost 3 bases. Germline lookup yields CDR1 ENHRY and CDR2 SYGVKD. CDR3 length equals 14 residues.

This clone was recorded once. This chain connects TRBV7-2 to TRBJ1-2; D uncertain. CDR1 is SGHTA and CDR2 is FQGNSA in the germline V gene. V dropped 4 bases and J dropped 4 bases, with 13 bases sitting between them. This CDR3 comprises 14 residues. CDR3: CASSSQAVSYGYTF. In nucleotides, the CDR3 is TGTGCCAGCAGCTCCCAGGCAGTCTCCTATGGCTACACCTTC.

V gene TRBV19 combines with J gene TRBJ2-2; 12 nucleotides align to TRBD2. V trimming: 11 bases; J trimming: 8 bases; junction bases outside the gene matches: 12. The CDR3 length is 15 residues. Germline V CDR1 and CDR2: LNHDA, SQIVND (reference sequence). The CDR3 spells CASSVSSGGAGELFF. CDR3 in DNA: TGTGCCTCGTCCGTCTCTAGCGGGGGGGCTGGGGAGCTGTTTTTT.

The rearrangement uses TRBV6-5 and TRBJ1-1; D gene unclear. The CDR3 covers 14 residues. Trimming removed 7 bases at V and 0 bases at J, with 12 bases between. CDR1 is MNHEY, CDR2 SVGAGI, per germline. This chain's CDR3 is CASNDFTVNTEAFF. The CDR3 DNA sequence: TGTGCCAGCAACGATTTTACGGTGAACACTGAAGCTTTCTTT.

This clone has only one observation. This sequence joins TRBV20-1 and TRBJ2-4; D is ambiguous. The CDR3 extends over 11 amino acids. Germline assignment: CDR1 DFQATT and CDR2 SNEGSKA (reference sequence). Trimming pared 6 bases from V and 3 bases from J, leaving 6 bases between. This CDR3 reads CSATGKNIQYF. The DNA for the CDR3 is TGCAGTGCAACGGGCAAAAACATTCAGTACTTC.

Only a few counts were recorded for this clone. The V gene is TRBV3-1 (or the pseudogene TRBV3-2), the J gene TRBJ2-1, with 16 nucleotides matching TRBD2. This CDR3 has 19 residues. V shed 4 bases and J 5 bases; nucleotides not matched to a gene: 11. In germline, CDR1 is LGHDT, CDR2 YNNKEL (reference sequence). In DNA form, the CDR3 reads TGTGCCAGCAGCCCCAGTCCGGGACTAGCGGGGGGGCCCCACAATGAGCAGTTCTTC. It yields the protein CASSPSPGLAGGPHNEQFF.